The 31 T cell receptor beta chains presented below share a single source sample, sequenced in a study of shared clonotypes between healthy human individuals. Sequencing used immunoSEQ multiplex PCR; TCRdb keeps in-frame clones, though not all of them. The data contain roughly 1,000,000 clones, about 84% of them singletons. Sequenced material: memory CD4+ T cells from PBMCs. Indicated subset: CD45RA-negative fraction. Receptors were obtained from a man between 18 and 35 years old in good health. Some clones in this sample may be carry-over from other donors' samples.

The rearrangement links TRBV6-6 to TRBJ2-5, with a tentative D call TRBD2 (6 bases). The last part of the DNA fits TRBJ2-7 better; the J call may be wrong. CDR3 length: 12 residues. Germline V CDR1 and CDR2: MNHNY, SVGAGI (reference sequence). CDR3 sequence (DNA): TGTGCCAGCCGTTTTATGGGGGGCGAGCAGTACTTC. It yields the protein CASRFMGGEQYF.

The chain has TRBV7-9 and TRBJ2-3; D is perhaps TRBD1 or TRBD2 (5 bases each). The ends were cut back, 5 bases at V and 5 bases at J, with 14 bases in the middle. Germline CDR1 and CDR2: SEHNR and FQNEAQ (reference sequence). The CDR3 extends over 14 amino acids. The CDR3, as DNA: TGTGCCAGCAGCGCCCAGGGAGTACTAGATACGCAGTATTTT. It is translated as CASSAQGVLDTQYF.

The chain links TRBV5-6 to TRBJ2-3; TRBD2 is a possible D gene (5 bases). V was shortened by 1 base and J by 0 bases, with 12 bases between the two germline ends. The CDR3 consists of 16 residues. CDR1 is SGHDT, CDR2 YYEEEE, per germline. Here the CDR3 DNA reads TGTGCCAGCAGCTTGCGGCTAGCAACTAGCACAGATACGCAGTATTTT. Amino acids: CASSLRLATSTDTQYF.

V usage is TRBV11-2 and J usage is TRBJ2-7, with D unclear. Germline assignment: CDR1 SGHAT and CDR2 FQNNGV. Trimming left V 1 base short and J 6 bases short, with 7 bases between. This CDR3 is built from 12 residues. The CDR3 nucleotides are TGTGCCAGCAGCTTAGCATCGGCCGAGCAGTACTTC. Amino acid sequence: CASSLASAEQYF.

The chain joins TRBV4-2 to TRBJ2-5, with 10 bases that match TRBD2. The CDR3 has 15 residues. The V gene end was trimmed by 4 bases and the J gene end by 5 bases; junction bases not matched to a gene: 7. Looked up from germline, CDR1 is LGHNA and CDR2 is YNFKEQ. In nucleotides, the CDR3 is TGTGCCAGCAGCCGAAGCGGGAGGGCCGGGGAGACCCAGTACTTC. Protein: CASSRSGRAGETQYF.

The gene calls are TRBV5-6 and TRBJ1-2, with D possibly matching TRBD1 (5 bases). Trimming pared 5 bases from V and 0 bases from J, leaving 14 bases between. There are 15 residues in the CDR3. Germline CDR1 is SGHDT and CDR2 is YYEEEE. CDR3 nucleotides: TGTGCCAGCAGGTTGAGGGGTGTTACTAACTATGGCTACACCTTC. Protein: CASRLRGVTNYGYTF. Full variable domain (remainder filled in from reference TRBV5-6 and TRBJ1-2): DAGVTQSPTHLIKTRGQQVTLRCSPKSGHDTVSWYQQALGQGPQFIFQYYEEEERQRGNFPDRFSGHQFPNYSSELNVNALLLGDSALYLCASRLRGVTNYGYTFGSGTRLTVV.

This clone was recorded only once. The chain combines TRBV4-2 with TRBJ2-7; TRBD1 might be the D (6 bases). The germline gives CDR1 LGHNA, CDR2 YNFKEQ. There are 12 residues in the CDR3. V was trimmed by 4 bases and J by 6 bases, leaving 10 bases between them. The CDR3 protein is CASSRTGREQYF. CDR3 nucleotides: TGTGCCAGCAGCCGTACAGGGCGCGAGCAGTACTTC.

J is TRBJ1-4 and V is TRBV19; 7 positions match TRBD1. There are 16 residues in the CDR3. The junction had 8 bases not matched to a gene; V was cut back by 3 bases and J by 4 bases. Germline V gene data show CDR1 as LNHDA and CDR2 as SQIVND (reference sequence). Here the CDR3 reads CASSMGQSSYNEKLFF. The CDR3 DNA is TGTGCCAGTAGTATGGGACAGTCCAGTTATAATGAAAAACTGTTTTTT.

The chain is built from TRBV5-4 and TRBJ2-2; D may be TRBD1 (6 bases). This CDR3 comprises 17 residues. V was pared by 4 bases and J by 2 bases, with 18 bases between. In germline, CDR1 is SGHNT, CDR2 YYREEE (reference sequence). This CDR3 is CASSPLPGHVNTGELFF. The CDR3 region has the DNA TGTGCCAGCAGCCCATTACCGGGACACGTAAACACCGGGGAGCTGTTTTTT.

The chain uses TRBV9 and TRBJ2-5, with TRBD2 matching 9 bases. Germline CDR1 reads SGDLS; CDR2 reads YYNGEE. This CDR3 is built from 16 residues. The J segment lost 2 bases and the V segment lost 0 bases, leaving 5 bases of the junction unmatched. CDR3: CASSVGSSGAQETQYF. The CDR3 nucleotides are TGTGCCAGCAGCGTAGGCTCTAGCGGGGCACAAGAGACCCAGTACTTC. The whole variable domain, filled in from reference TRBV9 and TRBJ2-5, reads DSGVTQTPKHLITATGQRVTLRCSPRSGDLSVYWYQQSLDQGLQFLIQYYNGEERAKGNILERFSAQQFPDLHSELNLSSLELGDSALYFCASSVGSSGAQETQYFGPGTRLLVL.

The chain employs TRBV12-5 and TRBJ2-1, with a weak D call TRBD2 (5 bases). The CDR3 covers 16 residues. V lost 5 bases and J lost 1, with 15 bases in between. The V gene's germline CDR1 is LGHNT and CDR2 FRNRAP. The CDR3 DNA reads as TGTGCTAGTGGTCTGGCGACCAGAGGGTCCTACAATGAGCAGTTCTTC. It encodes CASGLATRGSYNEQFF. The whole variable domain, remainder taken from reference TRBV12-5 and TRBJ2-1, is DARVTQTPRHKVTEMGQEVTMRCQPILGHNTVFWYRQTMMQGLELLAYFRNRAPLDDSGMPKDRFSAEMPDATLATLKIQPSEPRDSAVYFCASGLATRGSYNEQFFGPGTRLTVL.

The chain recombines TRBV7-2 with TRBJ1-1; no clear D gene. The CDR3 sequence is 15 residues long. Germline CDR1 SGHTA, CDR2 FQGNSA. Trimming left V 5 bases short and J 1 base short, with 14 bases between. The CDR3 is CASSLWFDPNTEAFF. As DNA, the CDR3 is TGTGCCAGCAGCCTCTGGTTTGACCCGAACACTGAAGCTTTCTTT.

Remarks on this clone: A much bigger clone sits one base away, suggesting this may be a read error. The same CDR3 can be traced to other DNA sequences in this sample. This chain links TRBV5-4 with TRBJ2-3; D not certain. The length of the CDR3 is 12 residues. From germline, CDR1 is SGHNT and CDR2 YYREEE (reference sequence). V was cut by 0 bases and J by 4 bases, with 3 bases left in between. CDR3: CASSLGSDTQYF. CDR3 bases: TGTGCCAGCAGCTTGGGGTCAGATACGCAGTATTTT.

CDR3 in amino acids: CASSPKREQGYEQYF. The CDR3 nucleotides are TGTGCCAGCTCACCTAAGCGGGAACAAGGTTACGAGCAGTACTTC. The V and J genes are TRBV18 and TRBJ2-7, with 7 nucleotides matching TRBD2. The germline gives CDR1 KGHSH, CDR2 LQKENI. The CDR3 has 15 amino acids. V shed 3 bases, J shed 4 bases, and the junction held 9 bases outside the gene matches.

The chain links TRBV29-1 to TRBJ2-7; TRBD1 matches 8 bases. The CDR3 runs to 15 residues. CDR1 SQVTM and CDR2 ANQGSEA come from the germline V gene. The V segment lost 6 bases and the J segment 9 bases; nucleotides outside the gene matches: 19. CDR3 in DNA: TGCAGCGTGCTTGGAGGACAGGGTTTTTCGCTAGTGCAGTACTTC. As protein: CSVLGGQGFSLVQYF.

The genes are TRBV7-9 and TRBJ2-2; the D gene is possibly TRBD2 (5 bases). The V gene's germline CDR1 is SEHNR and CDR2 FQNEAQ (reference sequence). Trimming shortened V by 2 bases and J by 2 bases, and 9 bases separated the two germline ends. This CDR3 comprises 15 residues. CDR3 nucleotides: TGTGCCAGCAGCTTATATGAGGGAAACACCGGGGAGCTGTTTTTT. It yields the protein CASSLYEGNTGELFF.

The rearrangement links TRBV7-3 to TRBJ1-1; D call uncertain. The length of the CDR3 is 16 residues. Germline CDR1 and CDR2: SGHTA and FQGTGA. V lost 1 base, J lost 2 bases, and 14 bases lay in between. This CDR3 is CASSLNTNLANTEAFF. The CDR3 nucleotides read TGTGCCAGCAGCTTAAATACGAATTTAGCTAACACTGAAGCTTTCTTT. Using reference TRBV7-3 and TRBJ1-1 for the parts outside the CDR3, the full variable domain is GAGVSQTPSNKVTEKGKYVELRCDPISGHTALYWYRQSLGQGPEFLIYFQGTGAADDSGLPNDRFFAVRPEGSVSTLKIQRTERGDSAVYLCASSLNTNLANTEAFFGQGTRLTVV.

The rearrangement joins TRBV29-1 to TRBJ2-1, with TRBD2 as a possible D gene (5 bases). V lost 4 bases, J lost 0 bases, and 13 bases lay in between. Germline loops: CDR1 SQVTM, CDR2 ANQGSEA. The CDR3 has 15 amino acids. DNA of the CDR3: TGCAGCGTTGTGGGCGGGTCTAGCTCCTACAATGAGCAGTTCTTC. Its protein product is CSVVGGSSSYNEQFF.

The genes are TRBV10-2 and TRBJ2-7; TRBD1 agrees at 8 bases. Losses at the gene ends were 4 bases for V and 3 bases for J; bases not matched to a gene: 2. Germline V lookup: CDR1 WSHSY, CDR2 SAAADI. There are 13 residues in the CDR3. CDR3 in DNA: TGCGCCAGCAGTGGCAGGGGGCTCTACGAGCAGTACTTC. Translation: CASSGRGLYEQYF.

This chain links TRBV5-4 with TRBJ1-2, with a weak D call TRBD1 (5 bases). The CDR3 runs 15 residues. Looked up from germline, CDR1 is SGHNT and CDR2 is YYREEE (reference sequence). V lost 4 bases and J 7 bases, leaving 20 bases between the germline ends. The CDR3 protein is CASSNSGTGGFGYTF. The CDR3 coding sequence is TGTGCCAGCAGCAATTCCGGGACGGGGGGATTTGGCTACACCTTC.

The J gene is TRBJ2-2, the V gene TRBV10-3, with D perhaps matching TRBD1 (6 bases). V was trimmed by 0 bases and J by 5 bases, leaving 10 bases between them. Germline V CDR1 and CDR2: ENHRY, SYGVKD. The CDR3 contains 15 residues. In nucleotides, the CDR3 is TGTGCCATCAGTGAGTCCGCAGGGGAGACCGGGGAGCTGTTTTTT. Protein sequence: CAISESAGETGELFF.

This clone was found a few times. This chain connects TRBV15 to TRBJ2-5; maybe TRBD2 (6 bases). Germline V gene sequence: CDR1 LNHNV, CDR2 YYDKDF (reference sequence). Trimming stripped 0 bases from V and 0 bases from J, with 8 bases between. The CDR3 is 15 residues long. CDR3 sequence reads: CATSRDRDYQETQYF. CDR3 DNA sequence: TGTGCCACCAGCAGAGATCGGGACTACCAAGAGACCCAGTACTTC. The full variable domain, its missing parts supplied by reference TRBV15 and TRBJ2-5, is DAMVIQNPRYQVTQFGKPVTLSCSQTLNHNVMYWYQQKSSQAPKLLFHYYDKDFNNEADTPDNFQSRRPNTSFCFLDIRSPGLGDTAMYLCATSRDRDYQETQYFGPGTRLLVL.

This chain joins TRBV28 and TRBJ2-2; 8 bases are a match to TRBD1. The CDR3 has 14 amino acids. The germline gives CDR1 MDHEN, CDR2 SYDVKM. J was trimmed by 3 bases and V by 8 bases; bases with no gene match: 5. In DNA, the CDR3 is TGTGCCAGCCGCGGACAGGGAGACACCGGGGAGCTGTTTTTT. This encodes CASRGQGDTGELFF.

This chain joins TRBV6-6 and TRBJ2-6; 7 bases agree with TRBD1. The V gene end was trimmed by 7 bases and the J gene end by 3 bases; junction bases not matched to a gene: 6. The germline CDR1 and CDR2 sequences are MNHNY and SVGAGI (reference sequence). CDR3 length: 15 amino acids. The CDR3 nucleotides are TGTGCCAGCAACGAGGGGGCGCTTGGGGCCAACGTCCTGACTTTC. It encodes CASNEGALGANVLTF.

This chain uses TRBV2 with TRBJ2-7; 12 nucleotides align to TRBD2. The CDR3 is 14 residues long. Germline CDR1 reads SNHLY; CDR2 reads FYNNEI. V was pared by 5 bases and J by 7 bases, with 6 bases of the junction left unmatched. CDR3 sequence (DNA): TGTGCCAGCAGTTATCTAGCGGGAGGGAAGGAGCAGTACTTC. This gives the protein CASSYLAGGKEQYF.

Concerning this clone: This may come from a read error, since a much larger clone is one base off. The chain employs TRBV2 and TRBJ1-2; a possible D gene is TRBD1 (5 bases). This CDR3 is 13 amino acids long. Per germline, CDR1 SNHLY and CDR2 FYNNEI. Trimming removed 5 bases from V and 4 bases from J, with 11 bases in between. The CDR3 DNA is TGTGCCAGCAGTCCAGACAGACTCTATGGCTACACCTTC. This translates into CASSPDRLYGYTF.

The rearrangement joins TRBV7-2 to TRBJ1-2; D unclear. The CDR3 is 13 residues long. Germline lookup yields CDR1 SGHTA and CDR2 FQGNSA. V was pared by 5 bases and J by 5 bases, with 12 bases between. The CDR3 DNA is TGTGCCAGCAGCCCGTCGGTCCGGTATGGCTACACCTTC. This gives the protein CASSPSVRYGYTF. The whole variable domain, filled in from reference TRBV7-2 and TRBJ1-2, reads GAGVSQSPSNKVTEKGKDVELRCDPISGHTALYWYRQSLGQGLEFLIYFQGNSAPDKSGLPSDRFSAERTGGSVSTLTIQRTQQEDSAVYLCASSPSVRYGYTFGSGTRLTVV.

This chain uses TRBV28 with TRBJ1-1; D unresolved. This CDR3 is built from 13 residues. The germline V gene encodes CDR1 MDHEN and CDR2 SYDVKM. With 3 bases removed from V and 4 bases from J, the gap between germline ends came to 9 bases. The CDR3 coding sequence is TGTGCCAGCAGTTTTTCCGAGGTCACTGAAGCTTTCTTT. Its protein is CASSFSEVTEAFF.

The chain recombines TRBV2 with TRBJ1-1; perhaps TRBD1 as D (5 bases). The CDR3 consists of 15 residues. Trimming took 5 bases from V and 0 from J, leaving 13 bases between them. Per germline, CDR1 SNHLY and CDR2 FYNNEI. The CDR3 loop reads CASSPTGGMNTEAFF. DNA for the CDR3: TGTGCCAGCAGTCCAACCGGGGGTATGAACACTGAAGCTTTCTTT.

V is TRBV28 and J is TRBJ2-1; 12 bases are shared with TRBD2. Germline CDR1 and CDR2: MDHEN and SYDVKM. The CDR3 consists of 15 residues. V gave up 6 bases and J gave up 9 bases; unmatched junction bases: 9. CDR3 sequence reads: CASSPGLAGPAEQFF. In DNA form, the CDR3 reads TGTGCCAGCAGCCCAGGACTAGCGGGACCGGCTGAGCAGTTCTTC.

This clone was detected a few times. The chain has TRBV7-8 and TRBJ2-3, with D possibly being TRBD1 or TRBD2 (6 bases each). Germline V gene data show CDR1 as SGHVS and CDR2 as FQNEAQ. This CDR3 is built from 15 residues. The V end lost 4 bases, the J end lost 1 base, and 12 bases lay between the germline ends. The CDR3 is CASSWGPGGTDTQYF. DNA of the CDR3: TGTGCCAGCAGCTGGGGGCCGGGGGGCACAGATACGCAGTATTTT.